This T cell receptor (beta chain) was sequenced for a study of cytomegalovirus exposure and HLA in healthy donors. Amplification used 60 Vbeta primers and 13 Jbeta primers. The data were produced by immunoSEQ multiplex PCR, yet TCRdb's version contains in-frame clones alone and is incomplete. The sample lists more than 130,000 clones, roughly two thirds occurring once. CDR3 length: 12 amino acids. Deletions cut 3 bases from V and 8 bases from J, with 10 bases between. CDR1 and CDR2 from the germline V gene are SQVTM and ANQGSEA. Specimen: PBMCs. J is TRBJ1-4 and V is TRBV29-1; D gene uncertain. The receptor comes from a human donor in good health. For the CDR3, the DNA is TGCAGCGTTGAGGCGGGTGGCGAAAAACTGTTTTTT. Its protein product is CSVEAGGEKLFF.